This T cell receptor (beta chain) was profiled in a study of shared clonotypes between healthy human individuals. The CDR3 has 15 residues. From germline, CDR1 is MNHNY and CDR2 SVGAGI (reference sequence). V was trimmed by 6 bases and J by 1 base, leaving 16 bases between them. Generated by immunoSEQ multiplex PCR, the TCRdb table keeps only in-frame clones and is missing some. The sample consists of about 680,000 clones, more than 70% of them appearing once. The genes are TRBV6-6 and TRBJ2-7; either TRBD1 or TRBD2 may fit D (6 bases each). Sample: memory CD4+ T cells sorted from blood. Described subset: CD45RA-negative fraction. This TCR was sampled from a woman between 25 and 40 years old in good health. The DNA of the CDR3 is TGTGCCAGCAGCCCCGCTAGGGGGGTATCCTACGAGCAGTACTTC. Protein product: CASSPARGVSYEQYF.